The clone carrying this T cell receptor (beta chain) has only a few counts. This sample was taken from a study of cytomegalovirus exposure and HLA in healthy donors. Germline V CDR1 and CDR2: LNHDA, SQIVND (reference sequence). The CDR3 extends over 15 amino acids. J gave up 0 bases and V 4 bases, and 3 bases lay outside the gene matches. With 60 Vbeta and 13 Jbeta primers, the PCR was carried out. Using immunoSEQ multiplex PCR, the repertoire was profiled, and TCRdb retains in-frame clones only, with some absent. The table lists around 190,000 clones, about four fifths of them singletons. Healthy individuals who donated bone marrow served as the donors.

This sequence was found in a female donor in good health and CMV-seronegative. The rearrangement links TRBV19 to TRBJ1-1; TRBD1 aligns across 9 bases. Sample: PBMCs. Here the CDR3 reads CASSTGQGLNTEAFF. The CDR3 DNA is TGTGCCAGTAGTACGGGACAGGGACTGAACACTGAAGCTTTCTTT.